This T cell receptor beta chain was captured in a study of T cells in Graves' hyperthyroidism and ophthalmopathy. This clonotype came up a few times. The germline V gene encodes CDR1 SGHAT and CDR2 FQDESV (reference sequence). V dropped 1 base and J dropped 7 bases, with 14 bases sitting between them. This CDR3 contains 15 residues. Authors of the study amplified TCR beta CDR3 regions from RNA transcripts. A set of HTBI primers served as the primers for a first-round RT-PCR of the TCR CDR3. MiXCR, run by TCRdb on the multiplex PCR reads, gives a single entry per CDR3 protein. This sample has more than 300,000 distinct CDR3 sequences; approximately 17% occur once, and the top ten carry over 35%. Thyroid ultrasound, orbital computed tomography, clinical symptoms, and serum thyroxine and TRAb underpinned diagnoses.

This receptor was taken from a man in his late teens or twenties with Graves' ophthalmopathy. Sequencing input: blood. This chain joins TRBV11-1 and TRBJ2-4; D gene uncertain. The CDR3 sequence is CASSLDLDDGNIQYF. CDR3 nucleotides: TGTGCCAGCAGCTTAGACCTTGATGACGGGAACATTCAGTACTTC.